This T cell receptor (beta chain) was recorded in a study of OX40 agonist ivuxolimab in advanced cancers. Profiled with immunoSEQ multiplex PCR; TCRdb holds only in-frame clones, not every one. The sample lists roughly 69,000 clones; about 87% were seen once. This TCR was recovered from an adult with an advanced solid tumor such as melanoma, head and neck, liver or kidney cancer. Material: CD4+ or CD8+ T cells sorted from blood, obtained in a trial of the OX40 agonist ivuxolimab.

The CDR3 sequence: CASSEAPTKYNEQFF. CDR3 nucleotide sequence: TGCGCCAGCAGTGAGGCCCCAACGAAATACAATGAGCAGTTCTTC. The gene calls are TRBV10-1 and TRBJ2-1, with D hard to call. V lost 2 bases and J 4 bases, leaving 12 bases between the germline ends. The CDR3 has 15 amino acids. Germline CDR1 is WNHNN and CDR2 is SYGVQD (reference sequence).